The rows below give T cell receptor beta chains drawn from one sample of a study of CD8 T cells in ankylosing spondylitis. MiXCR was run by TCRdb on the 5' RACE reads, yielding one entry per CDR3 protein. The data show approximately 130,000 distinct CDR3 sequences, roughly 11% seen once. Sequenced: blood, either unsorted or a sorted T cell fraction (not recorded which). The source is a female donor with ankylosing spondylitis or in good health (not recorded which). The CDR3 runs from the conserved cysteine through the conserved F or W. Fields, in order: J gene, clone size, V gene, D gene, CDR3 DNA, CDR3 protein. The D gene is left open where the match is weak. For some rows the clone size is stated as once, few or many, or as a class when expanded; others skip it.

>TRBJ2-7|few|TRBV11-2|TRBD2
TGTGCCAGCAGCTTAACTAGCGGGGGGCCGTACGAGCAGTACTTC
CASSLTSGGPYEQYF
>TRBJ1-2|many|TRBV9|NA
TGTGCCAGCAGCGCTCGGACAGAACCGGTGGGGGGCTACACCTTC
CASSARTEPVGGYTF
>TRBJ2-2|many|TRBV5-1|NA
TGCGCCAGCAGCTTGGCCAAAAAGAACACCGGGGAGCTGTTTTTT
CASSLAKKNTGELFF
>TRBJ2-5|NA|TRBV4-2|NA
TGTGCCAGCAGCCCGGGATCCGGCGGGACACAAGTCCAAGAGACCCAGTACTTC
CASSPGSGGTQVQETQYF
>TRBJ2-1|many|TRBV5-1|NA
TGCGCCAGCAGCTTGGCGGGAAATGAGCAGTTCTTC
CASSLAGNEQFF
>TRBJ2-1|many|TRBV10-3|NA
TGTGCCATCTCCGTTTTGAATGAGCAGTTCTTC
CAISVLNEQFF
>TRBJ2-7|many|TRBV20-1|TRBD2
TGCAGTGCTAGAGATTATCAGCGGGACTCCTACGAGCAGTACTTC
CSARDYQRDSYEQYF
>TRBJ2-1|many|TRBV2|TRBD2
TGTGCCAGCAACCCGGGACTAGCAACAGATAATGAGCAGTTCTTC
CASNPGLATDNEQFF
>TRBJ2-3|NA|TRBV18|NA
TGTGCCAGCTCACCGGACGGAGCTACGCAGTATTTT
CASSPDGATQYF
>TRBJ2-1|many|TRBV5-5|TRBD1
TGTGCCAGCAGCAATGCCGGGACAGACAATGAGCAGTTCTTC
CASSNAGTDNEQFF
>TRBJ1-1|many|TRBV12-3/TRBV12-4|NA
TGTGCCAGCAGTCGCATACTACAGGGAAAAACTGAAGCTTTCTTT
CASSRILQGKTEAFF
>TRBJ1-2|many|TRBV25-1|NA
TGTGCCAGCAGTGCCCCGGACCGCTACTATGGCTACACCTTC
CASSAPDRYYGYTF
>TRBJ2-7|NA|TRBV7-8|TRBD1
TGTGCCAGCAGCCCCCATGGGACAGGGGGCTACGAGCAGTACTTC
CASSPHGTGGYEQYF
>TRBJ2-1|many|TRBV29-1|TRBD1
TGCAGCGCGCAAGGACAGGAGGCCCAGTTCTTC
CSAQGQEAQFF
>TRBJ2-2|many|TRBV21-1|NA
TGTGCCAGCAGCAAAAGGGGACCTCAGTCCGGGGAGCTGTTTTTT
CASSKRGPQSGELFF
>TRBJ1-6|many|TRBV29-1|NA
TGCAGCGTCACAGAGCGGATGGTAAATTCACCCCTCCACTTT
CSVTERMVNSPLHF
>TRBJ1-3|many|TRBV21-1|NA
TGTGCCAGCAGCAAAGGACCCGACGGGCCTCTGCACCCTGGAAACACCATATATTTT
CASSKGPDGPLHPGNTIYF
>TRBJ2-1|many|TRBV5-4|NA
TGTGCCAGCCGAAACATGAATGAGCAGTTCTTC
CASRNMNEQFF
>TRBJ1-1|many|TRBV29-1|NA
TGCAGCGTTGCGGGGGAACAGCCCATGAACACTGAAGCTTTCTTT
CSVAGEQPMNTEAFF
>TRBJ2-3|once|TRBV7-6|NA
TGTGCCAGCAGCGCGGGATCTATCCGGGGCCCAGATACGCAGTATTTT
CASSAGSIRGPDTQYF
>TRBJ2-5|many|TRBV10-3|NA
TGTGCCATCACGTCCCCGCCCCAAGAGACCCAGTACTTC
CAITSPPQETQYF
>TRBJ1-1|many|TRBV24-1|TRBD1
TGTGCCACCAGTGCCAGGGGGCGAGGCGACACTGAAGCTTTCTTT
CATSARGRGDTEAFF
>TRBJ1-2|many|TRBV2|NA
TGTGCCAGCAGTGAGCGCCATGGCTACACCTTC
CASSERHGYTF
>TRBJ2-2|many|TRBV14|TRBD2
TGTGCCAGCAGCCCCCGTAAAAGAGCGGGAGTAGAGAACACCGGGGAGCTGTTTTTT
CASSPRKRAGVENTGELFF
>TRBJ2-5|many|TRBV5-1|TRBD1
TGCGCCAGCAGCCTGGTGACAGGGGGTATACAAGAGACCCAGTACTTC
CASSLVTGGIQETQYF
>TRBJ2-2|few|TRBV7-9|NA
TGTGCCAGCAGCCAGACGGGGTCCACCGGGGAGCTGTTTTTT
CASSQTGSTGELFF
>TRBJ2-2|many|TRBV18|TRBD1
TGTGCCAGCTCACCTTCGGGACAGGGATCCTCGAACACCGGGGAGCTGTTTTTT
CASSPSGQGSSNTGELFF
>TRBJ1-1|NA|TRBV6-5|NA
TGTGCCAGCAGTTACTCGGCTCCTGGGGGGACTGAAGCTTTCTTT
CASSYSAPGGTEAFF
>TRBJ2-1|many|TRBV29-1|TRBD1
TGCAGCGTTGAAGGGGACAGGGGGGTCTACAATGAGCAGTTCTTC
CSVEGDRGVYNEQFF
>TRBJ2-7|many|TRBV5-1|TRBD1
TGCGCCAGCAGCTTGGTGGGGACAGGGGCGACCTACGAGCAGTACTTC
CASSLVGTGATYEQYF
>TRBJ2-1|few|TRBV7-1|NA
TGTGCCAGCAGCTCCGGACCCGTAAATGAGCAGTTCTTC
CASSSGPVNEQFF
>TRBJ2-7|many|TRBV20-1|NA
TGCAGTGCTCCGGGTGGGGACCCCTACGAGCAGTACTTC
CSAPGGDPYEQYF
>TRBJ1-4|NA|TRBV12-3/TRBV12-4|TRBD1
TGTGCCAGCAGTCCACAACAGGGGGGTGGTGAAAAACTGTTTTTT
CASSPQQGGGEKLFF
>TRBJ1-1|many|TRBV6-5|NA
TGTGCCAGCAGTTACAGCTTGTGGACTGAAGCTTTCTTT
CASSYSLWTEAFF
>TRBJ1-4|many|TRBV28|TRBD1
TGTGCCAGCAGTGGCCGGGACAGAGAAAAACTGTTTTTT
CASSGRDREKLFF
>TRBJ2-3|NA|TRBV24-1|NA
TGTGCCACCAGTGATTCAGGAGTAGATACGCAGTATTTT
CATSDSGVDTQYF
>TRBJ1-1|NA|TRBV12-5|NA
TGTGCTAGTGGTCGTAAGCCTGATACAGGGTCGTACACTGAAGCTTTCTTT
CASGRKPDTGSYTEAFF
>TRBJ1-3|many|TRBV20-1|NA
TGCAGTGCTATACCGGGCTCTGGAAACACCATATATTTT
CSAIPGSGNTIYF
>TRBJ2-1|NA|TRBV2|NA
TGTGCCAGCAACGCCCTAGGGCAGATCAATTTCTTC
CASNALGQINFF
>TRBJ2-1|many|TRBV5-1|NA
TGCGCCAGCAGCGCGGAGGGGGCTCAGTTCTTC
CASSAEGAQFF
>TRBJ2-7|NA|TRBV29-1|TRBD2
TGCAGCGTTGCCGGGACTAGCGGGAGTTACGGGCAGTACTTC
CSVAGTSGSYGQYF
>TRBJ1-2|many|TRBV20-1|NA
TGCAGTGCTAGAAGGACACCTTATGGCTACACCTTC
CSARRTPYGYTF
>TRBJ1-2|many|TRBV29-1|TRBD1
TGCAGCGTTGTGACAGGGAGGGGCTATGGCTACACCTTC
CSVVTGRGYGYTF
>TRBJ1-1|many|TRBV19|NA
TGTGCCAGTAGTTTCCGAGGGGGTCTCATGAACACTGAAGCTTTCTTT
CASSFRGGLMNTEAFF
>TRBJ2-4|many|TRBV20-1|TRBD1
TGCAGTGCTAGAGAGTTTGGAACAGGGGGAGACATTCAGTACTTC
CSAREFGTGGDIQYF
>TRBJ2-5|many|TRBV5-4|NA
TGTGCCAGCAGCTTGACTAACGCGGAGACCCAGTACTTC
CASSLTNAETQYF